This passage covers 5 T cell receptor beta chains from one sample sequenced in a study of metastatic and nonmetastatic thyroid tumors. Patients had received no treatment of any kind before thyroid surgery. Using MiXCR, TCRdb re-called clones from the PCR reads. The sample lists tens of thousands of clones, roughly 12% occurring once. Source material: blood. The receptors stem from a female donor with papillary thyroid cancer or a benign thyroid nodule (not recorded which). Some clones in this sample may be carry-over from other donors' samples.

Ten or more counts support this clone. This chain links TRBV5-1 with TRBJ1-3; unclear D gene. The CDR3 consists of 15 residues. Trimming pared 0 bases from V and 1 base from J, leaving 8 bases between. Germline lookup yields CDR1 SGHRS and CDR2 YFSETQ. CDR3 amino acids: CASSLERVSGNTIYF. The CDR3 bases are TGCGCCAGCAGCTTGGAGAGGGTATCTGGAAACACCATATATTTT.

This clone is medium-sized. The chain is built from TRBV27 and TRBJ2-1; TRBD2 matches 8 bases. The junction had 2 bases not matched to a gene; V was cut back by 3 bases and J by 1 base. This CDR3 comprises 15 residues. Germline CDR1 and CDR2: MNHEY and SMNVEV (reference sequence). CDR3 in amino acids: CASSLRGESYNEQFF. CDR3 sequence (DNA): TGTGCCAGCAGTTTGCGGGGGGAATCCTACAATGAGCAGTTCTTC.

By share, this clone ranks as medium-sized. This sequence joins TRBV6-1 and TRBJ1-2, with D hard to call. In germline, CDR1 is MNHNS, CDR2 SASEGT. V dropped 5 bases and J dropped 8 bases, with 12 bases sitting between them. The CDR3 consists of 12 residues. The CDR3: CASSTGPRGYTF. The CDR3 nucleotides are TGTGCCAGCAGTACCGGTCCAAGAGGCTACACCTTC.

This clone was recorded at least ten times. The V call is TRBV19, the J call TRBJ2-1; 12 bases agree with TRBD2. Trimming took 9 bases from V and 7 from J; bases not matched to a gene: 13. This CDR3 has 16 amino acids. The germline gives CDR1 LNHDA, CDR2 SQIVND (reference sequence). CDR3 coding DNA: TGTGCCAGCTCCTCGACACTAGCGGGGGGCACAAATGAGCAGTTCTTC. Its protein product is CASSSTLAGGTNEQFF.

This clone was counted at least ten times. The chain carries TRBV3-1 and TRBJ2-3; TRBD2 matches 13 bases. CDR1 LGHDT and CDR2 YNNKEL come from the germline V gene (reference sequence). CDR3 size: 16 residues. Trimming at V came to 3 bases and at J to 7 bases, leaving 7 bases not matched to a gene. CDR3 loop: CASSHPLAGGLNTQYF. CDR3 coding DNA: TGTGCCAGCAGCCACCCACTAGCGGGGGGGCTGAATACGCAGTATTTT.